This entry describes one T cell receptor beta chain. Its antigen remains unidentified. Germline assignment: CDR1 MNHEY and CDR2 SMNVEV (reference sequence). This CDR3 region has 15 residues. Trimming left V 5 bases short and J 1 base short, with 13 bases between. The sample belongs to a study of shared clonotypes between healthy human individuals. Study-wide background: For every donor, three CD4 naive, three CD4 memory, two CD8 naive and one CD8 memory plates were used.

Points from the study as a whole: The study generally estimated greater richness for naive than memory subsets. It was anticipated that sequencing depth would influence how many clonotypes donors shared.

CD45RO-negative, CCR7-selected cells formed the naive CD8 fraction, which excluded terminally differentiated effector memory CD45RA+ cells. Each replicate PCR on the sorted subsets used 150 to 200 ng DNA (around 31,000 T cell genomes). The repertoire was sequenced with immunoSEQ multiplex PCR; TCRdb's copy has only in-frame clones and lacks some. The table records more than 600,000 clones, 92% of them present only once. Sequencing was performed on naive CD8+ T cells sorted from blood. The sequence was collected from a man aged 30-40 years in good health. The rearrangement uses TRBV27 and TRBJ2-3; D is uncertain. CDR3 nucleotides: TGTGCCAGCAGTCCCTATGGGTTTCGCACAGATACGCAGTATTTT. Amino acids: CASSPYGFRTDTQYF.